The T cell receptor beta chain under discussion was sequenced for a study of radiotherapy plus CTLA-4 blockade in lung cancer. The CDR3 is 12 residues long. Germline trimming cut 8 bases from V and 9 bases from J; bases unmatched to any gene: 6. Germline CDR1 reads SQVTM; CDR2 reads ANQGSEA. General observations from the study: In blood, tumor-derived TCR clones expanded after radiotherapy plus ipilimumab. According to reports, early shifts in blood T cell clones, alongside interferon-beta, forecast response most accurately.

Clones were read by immunoSEQ multiplex PCR, and TCRdb kept only the in-frame ones, dropping some. The data contain some 110,000 clones, roughly 74% of them singletons. Receiving focal radiation plus CTLA-4 blockade with ipilimumab were patients who had chemo-refractory metastatic non-small-cell lung cancer. As to this clone: Antigen: not known.

The receptor comes from a human donor with non-small cell lung cancer who had a partial response to radiotherapy plus ipilimumab. The sequences come from peripheral blood, collected from a patient treated with radiotherapy plus ipilimumab. J is TRBJ2-1 and V is TRBV29-1; TRBD1 matches 11 bases. CDR3 nucleotide sequence: TGCAGCTCCAGGACAGGGGGCACTGAGCAGTTCTTC. Translated: CSSRTGGTEQFF.